Given below is one T cell receptor (beta chain) in context. Per the authors' pipeline: Cell counts per sample came from amplifying reference gene primers. Only in-frame clones appear in the TCRdb table, and some are missing; sequencing was by immunoSEQ multiplex PCR. V and J calls and clone size come straight from that table; D and trimming were deduced from the DNA. This table holds around 85,000 clones, more than 75% found once. This entry belongs to a study of blood T cell repertoires in COVID-19. V gave up 1 base and J gave up 0 bases, with 25 bases separating them. The V gene's germline CDR1 is LGHNA and CDR2 YSLEER. The CDR3 covers 21 residues.

The specimen was peripheral blood. The chain links TRBV4-3 to TRBJ2-1; D unclear. This clonotype was obtained from a man in his fifties or sixties with active COVID-19. CDR3 sequence: CASSQAPWVAESSSSYNEQFF. CDR3 nucleotide sequence: TGCGCCAGCAGCCAAGCCCCGTGGGTAGCCGAATCTTCCAGCTCCTACAATGAGCAGTTCTTC.